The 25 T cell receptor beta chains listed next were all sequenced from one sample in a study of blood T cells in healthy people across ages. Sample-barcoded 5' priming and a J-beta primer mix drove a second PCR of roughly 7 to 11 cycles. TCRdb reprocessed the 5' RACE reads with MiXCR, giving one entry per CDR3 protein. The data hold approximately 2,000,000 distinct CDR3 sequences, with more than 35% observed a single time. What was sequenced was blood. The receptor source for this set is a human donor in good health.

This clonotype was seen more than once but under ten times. The CDR3 protein is CASRGQVPGGYTF. CDR3 sequence (DNA): TGTGCCAGCCGGGGACAGGTCCCCGGAGGCTACACCTTC. The J gene is TRBJ1-2, the V gene TRBV2; 8 bases are shared with TRBD1. CDR3 size: 13 residues. J gave up 8 bases and V 8 bases, and 10 bases lay outside the gene matches. Germline V gene sequence: CDR1 SNHLY, CDR2 FYNNEI.

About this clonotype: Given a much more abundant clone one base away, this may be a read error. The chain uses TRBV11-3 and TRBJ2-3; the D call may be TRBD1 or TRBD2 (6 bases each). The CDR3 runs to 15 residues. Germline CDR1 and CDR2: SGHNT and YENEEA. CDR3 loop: CAGSSRGTSTDTQYF. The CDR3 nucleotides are TGTGCCGGCAGCTCTAGGGGGACTAGCACAGATACGCAGTATTTT.

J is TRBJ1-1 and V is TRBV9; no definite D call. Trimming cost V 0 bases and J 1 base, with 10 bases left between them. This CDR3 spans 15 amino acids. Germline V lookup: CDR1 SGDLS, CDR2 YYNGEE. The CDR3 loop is CASSVGLGQNTEAFF. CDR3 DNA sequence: TGTGCCAGCAGCGTAGGCCTCGGGCAGAACACTGAAGCTTTCTTT.

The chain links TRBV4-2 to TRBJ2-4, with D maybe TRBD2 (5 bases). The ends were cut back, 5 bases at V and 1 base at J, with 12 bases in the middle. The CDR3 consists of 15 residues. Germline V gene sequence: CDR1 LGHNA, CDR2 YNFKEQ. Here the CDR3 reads CASSGIGLAKNIQYF. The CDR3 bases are TGTGCCAGCAGCGGAATCGGACTGGCCAAAAACATTCAGTACTTC.

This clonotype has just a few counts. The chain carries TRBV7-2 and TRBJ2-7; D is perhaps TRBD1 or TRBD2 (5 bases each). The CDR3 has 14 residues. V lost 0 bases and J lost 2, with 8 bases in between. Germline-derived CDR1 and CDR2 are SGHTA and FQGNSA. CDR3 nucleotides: TGTGCCAGCAGCTTAGCGGGGGTCCCCTACGAGCAGTACTTC. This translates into CASSLAGVPYEQYF.

The CDR3 region is CASSYASVGRGNNEQFF. The CDR3 DNA follows: TGTGCCAGCAGTTACGCCTCCGTCGGGCGGGGAAACAATGAGCAGTTCTTC. V gene TRBV6-5 combines with J gene TRBJ2-1; possible D gene TRBD2, 6 bases. Trimming took off 2 bases at V and 5 bases at J, with 19 bases between the two ends. Germline CDR1 is MNHEY and CDR2 is SVGAGI. The CDR3 has 17 amino acids.

CDR3 coding DNA: TGTGCCATCAGTGAGCGTCCTGGGACAGGCAACTATGGCTACACCTTC. It is translated as CAISERPGTGNYGYTF. The rearrangement joins TRBV10-3 to TRBJ1-2, with 8 nucleotides matching TRBD1. With V trimmed by 2 bases and J by 2 bases, 7 bases remained unmatched. CDR1 is ENHRY, CDR2 SYGVKD, per germline. This CDR3 comprises 16 residues.

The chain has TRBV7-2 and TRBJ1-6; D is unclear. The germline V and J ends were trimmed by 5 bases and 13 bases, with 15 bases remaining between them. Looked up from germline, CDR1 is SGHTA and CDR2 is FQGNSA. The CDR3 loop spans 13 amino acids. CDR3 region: CASSLEGFYPLHF. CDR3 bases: TGTGCCAGCAGCCTAGAGGGCTTTTACCCCCTCCACTTT.

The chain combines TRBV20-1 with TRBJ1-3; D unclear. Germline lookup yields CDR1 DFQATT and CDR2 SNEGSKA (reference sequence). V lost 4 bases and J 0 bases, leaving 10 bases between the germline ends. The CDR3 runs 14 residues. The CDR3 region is CSATPASSGNTIYF. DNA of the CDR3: TGCAGTGCTACCCCTGCGAGCTCTGGAAACACCATATATTTT.

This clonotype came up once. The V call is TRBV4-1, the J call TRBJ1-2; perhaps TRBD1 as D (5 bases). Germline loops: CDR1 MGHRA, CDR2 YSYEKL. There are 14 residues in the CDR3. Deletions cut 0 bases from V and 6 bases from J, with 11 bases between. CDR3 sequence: CASSQDMAGNGYTF. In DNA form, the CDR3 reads TGCGCCAGCAGCCAAGATATGGCAGGGAATGGCTACACCTTC.

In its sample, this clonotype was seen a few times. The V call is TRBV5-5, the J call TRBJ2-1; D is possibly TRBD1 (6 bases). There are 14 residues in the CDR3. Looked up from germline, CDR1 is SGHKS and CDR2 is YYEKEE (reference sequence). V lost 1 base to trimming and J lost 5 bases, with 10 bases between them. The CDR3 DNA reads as TGTGCCAGCAGCTTGTGGACAGCAAACAATGAGCAGTTCTTC. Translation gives CASSLWTANNEQFF. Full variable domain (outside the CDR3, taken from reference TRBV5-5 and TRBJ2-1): DAGVTQSPTHLIKTRGQQVTLRCSPISGHKSVSWYQQVLGQGPQFIFQYYEKEERGRGNFPDRFSARQFPNYSSELNVNALLLGDSALYLCASSLWTANNEQFFGPGTRLTVL.

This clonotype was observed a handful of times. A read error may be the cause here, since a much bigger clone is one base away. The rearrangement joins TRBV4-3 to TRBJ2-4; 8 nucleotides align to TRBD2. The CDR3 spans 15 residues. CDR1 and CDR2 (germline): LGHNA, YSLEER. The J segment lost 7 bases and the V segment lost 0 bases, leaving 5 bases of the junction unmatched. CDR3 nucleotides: TGCGCCAGCAGCCAAGAGATCGGGGGGGCTAACATTCAGTACTTC. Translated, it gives CASSQEIGGANIQYF.

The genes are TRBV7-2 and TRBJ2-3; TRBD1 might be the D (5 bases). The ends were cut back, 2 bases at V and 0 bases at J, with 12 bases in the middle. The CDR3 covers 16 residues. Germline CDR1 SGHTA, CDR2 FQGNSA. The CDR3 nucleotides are TGTGCCAGCAGCTTATCGTGGGGCCCCAGCACAGATACGCAGTATTTT. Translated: CASSLSWGPSTDTQYF. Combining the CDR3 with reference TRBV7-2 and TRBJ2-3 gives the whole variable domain GAGVSQSPSNKVTEKGKDVELRCDPISGHTALYWYRQSLGQGLEFLIYFQGNSAPDKSGLPSDRFSAERTGGSVSTLTIQRTQQEDSAVYLCASSLSWGPSTDTQYFGPGTRLTVL.

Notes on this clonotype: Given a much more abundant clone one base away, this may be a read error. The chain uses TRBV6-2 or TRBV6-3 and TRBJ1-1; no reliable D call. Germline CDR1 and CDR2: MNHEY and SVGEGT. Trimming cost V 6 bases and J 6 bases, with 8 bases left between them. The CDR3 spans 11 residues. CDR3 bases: TGTGCCAGCAGAATCGGGGCTGAAGCTTTCTTT. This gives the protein CASRIGAEAFF.

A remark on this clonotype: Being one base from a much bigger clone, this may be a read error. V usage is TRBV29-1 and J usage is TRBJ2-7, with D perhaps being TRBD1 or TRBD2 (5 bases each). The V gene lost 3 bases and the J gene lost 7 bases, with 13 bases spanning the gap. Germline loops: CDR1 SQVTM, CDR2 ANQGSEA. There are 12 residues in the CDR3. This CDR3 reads CSVDLRGVEQYF. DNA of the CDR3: TGCAGCGTTGACCTTAGGGGAGTGGAGCAGTACTTC.

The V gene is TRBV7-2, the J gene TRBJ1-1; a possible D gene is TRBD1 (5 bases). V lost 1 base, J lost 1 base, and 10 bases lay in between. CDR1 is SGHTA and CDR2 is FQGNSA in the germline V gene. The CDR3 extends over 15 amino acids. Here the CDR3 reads CASSLVGTENTEAFF. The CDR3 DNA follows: TGTGCCAGCAGCTTAGTCGGGACCGAGAACACTGAAGCTTTCTTT.

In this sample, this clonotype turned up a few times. Written as DNA, the CDR3 is TGTGCCAGCAGCTCCCGACAAGGCCCAAATGAAAAACTGTTTTTT. Its protein product is CASSSRQGPNEKLFF. The genes are TRBV7-2 and TRBJ1-4, with unresolved D. The CDR3 runs to 15 residues. Trimming stripped 4 bases from V and 5 bases from J, with 14 bases between. CDR1 is SGHTA and CDR2 is FQGNSA in the germline V gene.

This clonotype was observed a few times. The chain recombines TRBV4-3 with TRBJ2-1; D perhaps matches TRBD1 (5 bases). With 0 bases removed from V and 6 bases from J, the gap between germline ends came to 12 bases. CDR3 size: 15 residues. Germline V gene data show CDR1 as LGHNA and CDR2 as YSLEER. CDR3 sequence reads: CASSQDYLRVNEQFF. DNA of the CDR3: TGCGCCAGCAGCCAAGACTACCTCAGGGTCAATGAGCAGTTCTTC.

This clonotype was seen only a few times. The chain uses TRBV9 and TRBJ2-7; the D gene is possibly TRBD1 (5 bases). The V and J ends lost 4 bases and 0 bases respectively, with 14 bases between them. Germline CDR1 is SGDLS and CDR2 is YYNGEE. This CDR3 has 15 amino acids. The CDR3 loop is CASSSRTRSSYEQYF. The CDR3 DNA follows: TGTGCCAGCAGCTCCCGGACAAGGAGCTCCTACGAGCAGTACTTC. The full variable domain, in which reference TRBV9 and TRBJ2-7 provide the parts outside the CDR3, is DSGVTQTPKHLITATGQRVTLRCSPRSGDLSVYWYQQSLDQGLQFLIQYYNGEERAKGNILERFSAQQFPDLHSELNLSSLELGDSALYFCASSSRTRSSYEQYFGPGTRLTVT.

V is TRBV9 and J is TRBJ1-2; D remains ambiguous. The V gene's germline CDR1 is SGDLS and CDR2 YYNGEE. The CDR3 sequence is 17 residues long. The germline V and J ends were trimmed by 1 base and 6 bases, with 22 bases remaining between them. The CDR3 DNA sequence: TGTGCCAGCAGCGTATGGGCAGGCCGGAAAGAAGGTGATGGCTACACCTTC. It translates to CASSVWAGRKEGDGYTF. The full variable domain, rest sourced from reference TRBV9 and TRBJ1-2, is DSGVTQTPKHLITATGQRVTLRCSPRSGDLSVYWYQQSLDQGLQFLIQYYNGEERAKGNILERFSAQQFPDLHSELNLSSLELGDSALYFCASSVWAGRKEGDGYTFGSGTRLTVV.

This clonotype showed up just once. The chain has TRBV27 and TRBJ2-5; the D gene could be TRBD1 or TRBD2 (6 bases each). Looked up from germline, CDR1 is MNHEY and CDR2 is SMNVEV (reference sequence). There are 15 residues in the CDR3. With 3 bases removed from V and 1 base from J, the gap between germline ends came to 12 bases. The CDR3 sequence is CASSFKGGLQETQYF. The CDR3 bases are TGTGCCAGCAGTTTTAAGGGGGGCCTCCAAGAGACCCAGTACTTC.

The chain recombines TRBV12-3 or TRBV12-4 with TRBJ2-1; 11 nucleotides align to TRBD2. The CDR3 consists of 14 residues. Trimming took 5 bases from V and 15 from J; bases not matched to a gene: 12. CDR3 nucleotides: TGTGCCAGCAGTCTCAACCGACTAGCGGGGACAGGGTTCTTC. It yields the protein CASSLNRLAGTGFF.

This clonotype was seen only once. The CDR3 loop is CASSLKGMDTEAFF. DNA for the CDR3: TGCGCCAGCAGTTTAAAGGGGATGGACACTGAAGCTTTCTTT. This sequence joins TRBV5-1 and TRBJ1-1; possible D gene TRBD1, 5 bases. V lost 5 bases and J 3 bases, leaving 14 bases between the germline ends. Germline CDR1 is SGHRS and CDR2 is YFSETQ. There are 14 residues in the CDR3.

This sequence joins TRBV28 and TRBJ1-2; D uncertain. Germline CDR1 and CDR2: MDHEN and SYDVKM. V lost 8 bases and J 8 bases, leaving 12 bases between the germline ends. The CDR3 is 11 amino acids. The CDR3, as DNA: TGTGCCAGCGGCCCTTCGAAGGGCTACACCTTC. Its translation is CASGPSKGYTF.

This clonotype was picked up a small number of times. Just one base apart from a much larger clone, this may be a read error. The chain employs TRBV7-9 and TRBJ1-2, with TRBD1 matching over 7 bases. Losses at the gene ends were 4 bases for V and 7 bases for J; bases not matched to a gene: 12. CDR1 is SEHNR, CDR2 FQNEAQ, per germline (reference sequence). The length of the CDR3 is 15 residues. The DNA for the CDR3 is TGTGCCAGCAGCTCCCCCGGGACAGAATCTTCTGGCTACACCTTC. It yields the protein CASSSPGTESSGYTF.